This T cell receptor (beta chain) comes out of a study of blood T cell repertoires in COVID-19. Authors' methods: For nucleated cells, counts were estimated from reference gene primer amplification. Sequenced by immunoSEQ multiplex PCR; TCRdb stores in-frame clones only, minus some. The V and J calls and the clone size are those of that table, but D and trimming were determined from the DNA. The repertoire holds 250,000 to 350,000 clones, roughly nine tenths seen once, with 0.94% in the top ten. V shed 5 bases, J shed 4 bases, and the junction held 7 bases outside the gene matches. This CDR3 has 15 residues. The germline gives CDR1 SGHTA, CDR2 FQGNSA.

What was sequenced was peripheral blood. The chain carries TRBV7-2 and TRBJ2-3, with 9 bases matching TRBD2. The receptor was derived from a woman in her thirties or forties who had recovered from COVID-19. CDR3 coding DNA: TGTGCCAGCAGCCCGGGGACTAGCCGCGCAGATACGCAGTATTTT. Translation gives CASSPGTSRADTQYF. The variable domain in full, with the rest retrieved from reference TRBV7-2 and TRBJ2-3, is GAGVSQSPSNKVTEKGKDVELRCDPISGHTALYWYRQSLGQGLEFLIYFQGNSAPDKSGLPSDRFSAERTGGSVSTLTIQRTQQEDSAVYLCASSPGTSRADTQYFGPGTRLTVL.